The 20 T cell receptor beta chains listed next were all sequenced from one sample in a study of blood T cell repertoires in COVID-19. The assay was immunoSEQ multiplex PCR, and TCRdb's table has in-frame clones only and misses some. In the table there are over 250,000 clones, about 88% of which are singletons. Sequencing used PBMCs or T cells enriched from blood (not recorded which). All receptors come from an older woman in a cohort exposed to, infected with or recovered from COVID-19 (not recorded which).

This chain joins TRBV6-4 and TRBJ1-2; D is unclear. Germline CDR1 and CDR2: MRHNA and SNTAGT. Between the trimmed V and J ends, which lost 6 bases and 7 bases, there was a span of 18 bases. There are 14 residues in the CDR3. CDR3 region: CASSLDWGEGGYTF. The CDR3 DNA reads as TGTGCCAGCAGCCTAGACTGGGGAGAAGGTGGCTACACCTTC.

The chain joins TRBV21-1 to TRBJ1-2; the listed D gene, TRBD1, was not tested against the DNA. TRBV21-1 is described as a pseudogene. This CDR3 has 15 residues. This CDR3 is CASSKVDRGDYGYTF. For the CDR3, the DNA is TGTGCCAGCAGCAAAGTGGACAGGGGGGACTATGGCTACACCTTC.

The chain carries TRBV28 and TRBJ1-1, with D perhaps matching TRBD1 (5 bases). This CDR3 region has 15 residues. CDR1 is MDHEN, CDR2 SYDVKM, per germline. Deletions cut 8 bases from V and 1 base from J, with 17 bases between. CDR3 in DNA: TGTGCCAGCCCCCCGGGGGGTATGGGGAACACTGAAGCTTTCTTT. Protein product: CASPPGGMGNTEAFF.

The J gene is TRBJ1-1, the V gene TRBV3-1 (or the pseudogene TRBV3-2), with D perhaps TRBD1 (5 bases). Germline-derived CDR1 and CDR2 are LGHDT and YNNKEL (reference sequence). The CDR3 has 12 amino acids. V gave up 1 base and J gave up 11 bases, with 11 bases separating them. CDR3 nucleotide sequence: TGTGCCAGCAGCCAAGTGACAGAGAGGGCTTTCTTT. Protein: CASSQVTERAFF.

This clone was recorded once. The CDR3 loop reads CASSPGLAGDEQYF. CDR3 DNA: TGTGCCAGCAGCCCCGGACTAGCGGGGGACGAGCAGTACTTC. This sequence joins TRBV11-1 and TRBJ2-7; 13 bases are a match to TRBD2. The germline CDR1 and CDR2 sequences are SGHAT and FQDESV (reference sequence). The CDR3 extends over 14 amino acids. J gave up 5 bases and V 5 bases, and 3 bases lay outside the gene matches.

This chain uses TRBV10-3 with TRBJ1-4, with 7 bases aligning to TRBD1. The CDR3 runs to 14 residues. CDR1 and CDR2 (germline): ENHRY, SYGVKD. V lost 4 bases, J lost 5 bases, and 4 bases stayed unmatched. CDR3 sequence reads: CAISAGQTNEKLFF. CDR3 sequence (DNA): TGTGCCATCAGTGCGGGACAGACAAATGAAAAACTGTTTTTT.

The chain joins TRBV14 to TRBJ2-7, with unresolved D. Per germline, CDR1 SGHDN and CDR2 FVKESK. V was pared by 0 bases and J by 2 bases, with 11 bases between. The CDR3 loop spans 15 amino acids. The CDR3 sequence: CASSQDLPRTYEQYF. Written as DNA, the CDR3 is TGTGCCAGCAGCCAAGATCTTCCCAGAACCTACGAGCAGTACTTC.

The chain is built from TRBV7-6 and TRBJ2-5; D is possibly TRBD2 (5 bases). Germline values: CDR1 SGHVS, CDR2 FNYEAQ. The CDR3 runs to 15 residues. Trimming removed 0 bases at V and 5 bases at J, with 13 bases between. This CDR3 is CASSLAPLERETQYF. The DNA for the CDR3 is TGTGCCAGCAGCTTAGCGCCACTAGAACGGGAGACCCAGTACTTC.

The chain links TRBV27 to TRBJ1-1; 7 bases match TRBD1. CDR1 and CDR2 from the germline V gene are MNHEY and SMNVEV (reference sequence). Losses at the gene ends were 6 bases for V and 1 base for J; bases not matched to a gene: 14. The CDR3 runs to 17 residues. CDR3 region: CASRATYRGGGNTEAFF. In DNA form, the CDR3 reads TGTGCCAGCAGGGCGACCTACAGGGGAGGAGGGAACACTGAAGCTTTCTTT.

The rearrangement uses TRBV7-5 and TRBJ2-5; the D call of TRBD2 is as the table states it, not checked on the DNA. TRBV7-5 is a pseudogene segment. The CDR3 contains 18 residues. The DNA for the CDR3 is TGTGCCAGAAGCCAAATGGGACTAGCGGGAGGGTACCAAGAGACCCAGTACTTC. The encoded protein is CARSQMGLAGGYQETQYF.

V and J are TRBV12-2 and TRBJ2-1; the table's D call of TRBD2 was not tested on the DNA. TRBV12-2 is an annotated pseudogene. The CDR3 has 16 amino acids. This CDR3 is CASRSRTRQPYNEQFF. In DNA form, the CDR3 reads TGTGCAAGTCGCTCTAGGACTAGACAACCCTACAATGAGCAGTTCTTC.

This rearrangement joins TRBV9 to TRBJ2-3, with D maybe TRBD1 (5 bases). The CDR3 sequence is 15 residues long. With 0 bases removed from V and 4 bases from J, the gap between germline ends came to 12 bases. From germline, CDR1 is SGDLS and CDR2 YYNGEE. CDR3 loop: CASSVASLGADTQYF. DNA for the CDR3: TGTGCCAGCAGCGTAGCGTCCTTAGGGGCAGATACGCAGTATTTT.

The rearrangement links TRBV11-3 to TRBJ1-1; D unresolved. The germline V gene encodes CDR1 SGHNT and CDR2 YENEEA. Trimming cost V 5 bases and J 5 bases, with 18 bases left between them. The CDR3 runs 15 residues. The CDR3 sequence: CASSAGVTRGTEAFF. In nucleotides, the CDR3 is TGTGCCAGCAGCGCCGGGGTCACCCGAGGGACTGAAGCTTTCTTT.

This sequence joins TRBV25-1 and TRBJ1-1, with 8 bases identical to TRBD1. Germline V gene data show CDR1 as MGHDK and CDR2 as SYGVNS. With 1 base clipped from V and 3 bases from J, the junction kept 7 bases outside the gene matches. This CDR3 region has 16 residues. CDR3 nucleotides: TGTGCCAGCAGTGAATCTGGCAGGGGGCTAGACACTGAAGCTTTCTTT. Its protein product is CASSESGRGLDTEAFF.

The V call is TRBV28, the J call TRBJ1-4; 9 bases align to TRBD1. J was trimmed by 9 bases and V by 6 bases; bases with no gene match: 11. The germline CDR1 and CDR2 sequences are MDHEN and SYDVKM. The CDR3 consists of 15 residues. The CDR3: CASRETGGSIKKLFF. The CDR3 DNA is TGTGCCAGCAGGGAAACAGGGGGCTCAATAAAAAAACTGTTTTTT.

The gene calls are TRBV7-9 and TRBJ2-5; D uncertain. The germline V and J ends were trimmed by 3 bases and 3 bases, with 11 bases remaining between them. Per the germline V gene, CDR1 is SEHNR and CDR2 is FQNEAQ (reference sequence). CDR3 length: 14 residues. The DNA for the CDR3 is TGTGCCAGCAGCTTTGGTACCTCAGAAGAGACCCAGTACTTC. As protein: CASSFGTSEETQYF. The variable domain in full, with the rest retrieved from reference TRBV7-9 and TRBJ2-5, is DTGVSQNPRHKITKRGQNVTFRCDPISEHNRLYWYRQTLGQGPEFLTYFQNEAQLEKSRLLSDRFSAERPKGSFSTLEIQRTEQGDSAMYLCASSFGTSEETQYFGPGTRLLVL.

The gene calls are TRBV11-2 and TRBJ2-1; 11 bases line up with TRBD2. The CDR3 has 14 amino acids. Germline V CDR1 and CDR2: SGHAT, FQNNGV. Trimming cost V 4 bases and J 8 bases; bases outside gene matches: 4. DNA for the CDR3: TGTGCCAGCAGCTCTAGCGGGGGGAGGCATGAGCAGTTCTTC. Translating it yields CASSSSGGRHEQFF.

The rearrangement links TRBV7-9 to TRBJ1-1; TRBD1 is a possible D gene (6 bases). CDR3 length: 13 residues. The germline CDR1 and CDR2 sequences are SEHNR and FQNEAQ (reference sequence). V was trimmed by 4 bases and J by 11 bases, leaving 17 bases between them. The chain's CDR3 is CASSSGTGKDAFF. CDR3 in DNA: TGTGCCAGCAGCTCAGGAACAGGGAAGGACGCTTTCTTT.

The V call is TRBV28, the J call TRBJ2-7, with D perhaps TRBD1 (6 bases). V was cut by 7 bases and J by 3 bases, with 16 bases left in between. The CDR3 spans 14 residues. Germline V gene sequence: CDR1 MDHEN, CDR2 SYDVKM. The CDR3, as DNA: TGTGCCAGCACCATACCGGGACATCTCTACGAGCAGTACTTC. This sequence encodes CASTIPGHLYEQYF.

The J gene is TRBJ2-7, the V gene TRBV18; 8 nucleotides agree with TRBD1. Germline CDR1 reads KGHSH; CDR2 reads LQKENI. The CDR3 sequence is 14 residues long. The J segment lost 6 bases and the V segment lost 3 bases, leaving 7 bases of the junction unmatched. The DNA for the CDR3 is TGTGCCAGCTCACCCGACAGGGGACGGAGCGAGCAGTACTTC. Residues: CASSPDRGRSEQYF.